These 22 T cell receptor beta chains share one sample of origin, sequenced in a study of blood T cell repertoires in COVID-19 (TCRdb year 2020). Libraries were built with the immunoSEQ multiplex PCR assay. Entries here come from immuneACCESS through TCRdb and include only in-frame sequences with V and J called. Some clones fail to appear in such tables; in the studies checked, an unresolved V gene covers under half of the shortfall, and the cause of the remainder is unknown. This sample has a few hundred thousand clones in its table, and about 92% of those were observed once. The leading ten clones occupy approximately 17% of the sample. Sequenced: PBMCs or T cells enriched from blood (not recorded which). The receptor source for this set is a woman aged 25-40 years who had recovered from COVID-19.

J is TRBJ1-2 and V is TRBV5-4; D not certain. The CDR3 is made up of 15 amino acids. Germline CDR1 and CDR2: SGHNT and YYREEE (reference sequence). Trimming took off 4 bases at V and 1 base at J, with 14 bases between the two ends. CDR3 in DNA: TGTGCCAGCAGCACGCCTAGCGGGATTAACTATGGCTACACCTTC. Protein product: CASSTPSGINYGYTF.

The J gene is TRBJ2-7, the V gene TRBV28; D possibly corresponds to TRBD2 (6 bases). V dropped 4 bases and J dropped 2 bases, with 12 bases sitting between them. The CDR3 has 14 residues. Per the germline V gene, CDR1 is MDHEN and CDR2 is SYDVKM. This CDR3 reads CASSSPGGTYEQYF. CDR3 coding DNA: TGTGCCAGCAGTTCCCCCGGGGGAACCTACGAGCAGTACTTC. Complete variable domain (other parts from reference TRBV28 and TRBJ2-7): DVKVTQSSRYLVKRTGEKVFLECVQDMDHENMFWYRQDPGLGLRLIYFSYDVKMKEKGDIPEGYSVSREKKERFSLILESASTNQTSMYLCASSSPGGTYEQYFGPGTRLTVT.

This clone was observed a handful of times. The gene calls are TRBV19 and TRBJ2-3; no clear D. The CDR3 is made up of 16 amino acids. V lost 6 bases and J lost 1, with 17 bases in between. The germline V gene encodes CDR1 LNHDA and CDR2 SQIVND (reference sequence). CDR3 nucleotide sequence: TGTGCCAGTAGCCCCCCTAGAGGCACCCGCACAGATACGCAGTATTTT. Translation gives CASSPPRGTRTDTQYF.

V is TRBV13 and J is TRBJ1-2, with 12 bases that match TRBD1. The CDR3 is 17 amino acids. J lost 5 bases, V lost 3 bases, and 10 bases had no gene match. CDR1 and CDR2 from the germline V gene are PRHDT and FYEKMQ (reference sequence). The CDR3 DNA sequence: TGTGCCAGCAGCTTGGGGACAGGGGGCGCATCAAGGTATGGCTACACCTTC. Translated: CASSLGTGGASRYGYTF. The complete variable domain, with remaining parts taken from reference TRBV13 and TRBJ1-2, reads AAGVIQSPRHLIKEKRETATLKCYPIPRHDTVYWYQQGPGQDPQFLISFYEKMQSDKGSIPDRFSAQQFSDYHSELNMSSLELGDSALYFCASSLGTGGASRYGYTFGSGTRLTVV.

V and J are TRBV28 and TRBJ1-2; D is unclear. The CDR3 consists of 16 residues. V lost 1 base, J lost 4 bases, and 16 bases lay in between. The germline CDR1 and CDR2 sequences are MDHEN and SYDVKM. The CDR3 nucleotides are TGTGCCAGCAGTTTATCTATGGCGGCGGGGTTCTATGGCTACACCTTC. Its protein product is CASSLSMAAGFYGYTF.

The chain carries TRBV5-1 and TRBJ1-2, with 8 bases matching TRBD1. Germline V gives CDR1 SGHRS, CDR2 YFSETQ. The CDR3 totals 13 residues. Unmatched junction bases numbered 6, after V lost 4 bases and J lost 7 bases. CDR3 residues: CASSQDRAIGYTF. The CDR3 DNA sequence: TGCGCCAGCAGCCAGGACAGGGCGATTGGCTACACCTTC.

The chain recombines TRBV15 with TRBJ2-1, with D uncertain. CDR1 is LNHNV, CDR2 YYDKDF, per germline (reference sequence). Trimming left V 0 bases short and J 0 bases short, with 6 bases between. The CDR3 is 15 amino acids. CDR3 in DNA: TGTGCCACCAGCAGAGATCCGAGCTCCTACAATGAGCAGTTCTTC. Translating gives CATSRDPSSYNEQFF.

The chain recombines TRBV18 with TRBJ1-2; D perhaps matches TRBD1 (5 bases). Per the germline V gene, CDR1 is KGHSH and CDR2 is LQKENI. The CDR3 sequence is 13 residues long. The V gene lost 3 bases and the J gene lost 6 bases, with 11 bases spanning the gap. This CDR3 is CASSPGGMHGYTF. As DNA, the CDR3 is TGTGCCAGCTCACCGGGGGGGATGCATGGCTACACCTTC. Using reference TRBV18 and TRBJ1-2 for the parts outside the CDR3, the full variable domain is NAGVMQNPRHLVRRRGQEARLRCSPMKGHSHVYWYRQLPEEGLKFMVYLQKENIIDESGMPKERFSAEFPKEGPSILRIQQVVRGDSAAYFCASSPGGMHGYTFGSGTRLTVV.

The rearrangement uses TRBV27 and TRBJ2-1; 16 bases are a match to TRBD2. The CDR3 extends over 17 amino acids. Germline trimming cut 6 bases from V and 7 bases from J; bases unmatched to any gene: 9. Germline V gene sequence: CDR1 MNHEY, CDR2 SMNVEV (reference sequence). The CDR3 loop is CASSPSGLAGGRNEQFF. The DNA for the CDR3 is TGTGCCAGCAGCCCCTCGGGACTAGCGGGGGGGAGGAATGAGCAGTTCTTC.

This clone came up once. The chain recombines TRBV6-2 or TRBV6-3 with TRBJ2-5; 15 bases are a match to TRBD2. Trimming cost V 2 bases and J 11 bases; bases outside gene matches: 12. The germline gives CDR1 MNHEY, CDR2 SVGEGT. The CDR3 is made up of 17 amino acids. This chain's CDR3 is CASSYPKGLAGGLAQYF. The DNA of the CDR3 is TGTGCCAGCAGTTACCCCAAGGGACTAGCGGGGGGCCTTGCACAGTACTTC.

In DNA form, the CDR3 reads TGTGCCAGCAGTTACTCACCGCTAGCGGGGGTATACGAGCAGTACTTC. Protein: CASSYSPLAGVYEQYF. The chain recombines TRBV6-5 with TRBJ2-7, with 10 bases that match TRBD2. Unmatched junction bases numbered 6, after V lost 0 bases and J lost 4 bases. The germline gives CDR1 MNHEY, CDR2 SVGAGI. The CDR3 totals 16 residues.

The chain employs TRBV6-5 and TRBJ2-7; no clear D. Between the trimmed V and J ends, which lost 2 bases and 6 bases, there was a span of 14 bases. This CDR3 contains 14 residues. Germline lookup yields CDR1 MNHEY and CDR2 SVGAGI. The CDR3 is CASSYGWSSPEQYF. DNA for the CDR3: TGTGCCAGCAGTTACGGCTGGAGCTCCCCCGAGCAGTACTTC.

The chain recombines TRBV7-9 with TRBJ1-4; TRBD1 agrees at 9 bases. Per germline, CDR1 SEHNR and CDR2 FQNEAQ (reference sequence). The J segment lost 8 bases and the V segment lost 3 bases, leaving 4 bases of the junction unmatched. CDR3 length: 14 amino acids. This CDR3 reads CASSLDRGGEKLFF. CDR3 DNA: TGTGCCAGCAGCTTGGACAGGGGTGGAGAAAAACTGTTTTTT.

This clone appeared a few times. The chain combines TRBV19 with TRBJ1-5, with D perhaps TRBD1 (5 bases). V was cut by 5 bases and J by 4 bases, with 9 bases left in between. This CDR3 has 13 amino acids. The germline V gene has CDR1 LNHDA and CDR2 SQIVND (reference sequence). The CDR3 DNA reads TGTGCCAGTAGTCGGGCAGGGAATCAGCCCCAGCATTTT. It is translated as CASSRAGNQPQHF.

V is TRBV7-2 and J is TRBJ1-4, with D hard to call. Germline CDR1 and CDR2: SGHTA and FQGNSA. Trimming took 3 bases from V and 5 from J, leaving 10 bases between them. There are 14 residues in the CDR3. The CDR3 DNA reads TGTGCCAGCAGCTTGGGGAGCAAGAATGAAAAACTGTTTTTT. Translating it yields CASSLGSKNEKLFF.

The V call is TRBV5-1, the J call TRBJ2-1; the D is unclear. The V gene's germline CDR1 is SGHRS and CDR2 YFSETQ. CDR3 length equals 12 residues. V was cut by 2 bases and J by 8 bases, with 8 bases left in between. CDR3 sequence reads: CASSLSGHEQFF. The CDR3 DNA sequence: TGCGCCAGCAGCTTATCAGGCCATGAGCAGTTCTTC.

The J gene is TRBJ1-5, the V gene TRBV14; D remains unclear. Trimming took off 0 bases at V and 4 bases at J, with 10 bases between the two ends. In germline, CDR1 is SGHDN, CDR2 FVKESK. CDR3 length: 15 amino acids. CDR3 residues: CASSQDGEGNQPQHF. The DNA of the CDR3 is TGTGCCAGCAGCCAAGATGGAGAAGGAAATCAGCCCCAGCATTTT.

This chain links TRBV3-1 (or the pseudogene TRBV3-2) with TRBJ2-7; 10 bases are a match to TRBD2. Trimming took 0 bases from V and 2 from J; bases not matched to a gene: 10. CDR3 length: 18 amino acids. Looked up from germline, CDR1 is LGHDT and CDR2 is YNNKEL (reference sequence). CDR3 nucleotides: TGTGCCAGCAGCCAAGATGCGGCTAGCGGGGGAGCCCCCTACGAGCAGTACTTC. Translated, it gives CASSQDAASGGAPYEQYF.

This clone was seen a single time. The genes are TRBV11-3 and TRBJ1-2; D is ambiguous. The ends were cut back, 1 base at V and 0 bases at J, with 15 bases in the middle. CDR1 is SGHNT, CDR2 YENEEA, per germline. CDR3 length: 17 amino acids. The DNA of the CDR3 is TGTGCCAGCAGCTTAGCGGATCTGCGGCTTACTAACTATGGCTACACCTTC. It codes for CASSLADLRLTNYGYTF.

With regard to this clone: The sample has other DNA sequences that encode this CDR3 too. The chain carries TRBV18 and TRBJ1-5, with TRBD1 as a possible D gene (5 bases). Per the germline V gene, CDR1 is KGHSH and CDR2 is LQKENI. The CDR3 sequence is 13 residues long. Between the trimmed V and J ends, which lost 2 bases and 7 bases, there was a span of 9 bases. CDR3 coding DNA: TGTGCCAGCTCACCAAGGGGAGGCCAGCCCCAGCATTTT. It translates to CASSPRGGQPQHF.

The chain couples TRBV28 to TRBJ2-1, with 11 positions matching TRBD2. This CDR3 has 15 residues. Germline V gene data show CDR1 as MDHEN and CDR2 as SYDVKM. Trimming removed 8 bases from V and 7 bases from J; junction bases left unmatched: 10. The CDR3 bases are TGTGCCAGCCGCCCTCGGACTAGCGGGTGGAATGAGCAGTTCTTC. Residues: CASRPRTSGWNEQFF. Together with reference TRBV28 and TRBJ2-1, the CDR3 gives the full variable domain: DVKVTQSSRYLVKRTGEKVFLECVQDMDHENMFWYRQDPGLGLRLIYFSYDVKMKEKGDIPEGYSVSREKKERFSLILESASTNQTSMYLCASRPRTSGWNEQFFGPGTRLTVL.

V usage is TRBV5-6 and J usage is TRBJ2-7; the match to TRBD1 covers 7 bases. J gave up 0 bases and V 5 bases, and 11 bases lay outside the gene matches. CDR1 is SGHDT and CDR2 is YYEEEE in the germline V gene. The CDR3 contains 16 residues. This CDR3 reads CASRWTGYKYSYEQYF. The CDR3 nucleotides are TGTGCCAGCAGGTGGACAGGCTATAAGTACTCCTACGAGCAGTACTTC. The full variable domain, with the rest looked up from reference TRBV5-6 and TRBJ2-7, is DAGVTQSPTHLIKTRGQQVTLRCSPKSGHDTVSWYQQALGQGPQFIFQYYEEEERQRGNFPDRFSGHQFPNYSSELNVNALLLGDSALYLCASRWTGYKYSYEQYFGPGTRLTVT.